Here is one T cell receptor beta chain with its context. Germline values: CDR1 LGHDT, CDR2 YNNKEL (reference sequence). The length of the CDR3 is 14 residues. The V segment lost 2 bases and the J segment 10 bases; nucleotides outside the gene matches: 6. This sample was included in a study of blood T cells in healthy people across ages. A second PCR, run for about 6 to 11 cycles, used a sample-barcoded 5' primer plus a J-beta primer mix. Each cDNA molecule was tagged by a template-switch adaptor with 12 random nucleotides. TCRdb analysed the 5' RACE reads with MiXCR anew, one entry per CDR3 protein. Of roughly 1,500,000 distinct CDR3 sequences listed, around 35% are singletons.

The sample consisted of blood. The J gene is TRBJ1-2, the V gene TRBV3-1, with 11 positions matching TRBD1. The TCR was taken from a woman aged 25 to 45 in good health. CDR3 sequence: CASSQPRTGGAYTF. In nucleotides, the CDR3 is TGTGCCAGCAGCCAACCAAGGACAGGGGGCGCCTACACCTTC.